This TCR beta chain was identified in a study of blood T cell repertoires in COVID-19. Study details: From the United States, Italy and Spain came samples of acute and convalescent COVID-19. PBMCs, B-cell-depleted T cells, or T cells were the source of the cDNA or gDNA that made up the material.

This CDR3 is built from 13 residues. Trimming pared 1 base from V and 4 bases from J, leaving 7 bases between. Germline values: CDR1 SEHNR, CDR2 FQNEAQ (reference sequence). In the source study's methods: Reference gene primer amplification in the assay estimated nucleated cell counts. The assay was immunoSEQ multiplex PCR, and TCRdb's table has in-frame clones only and misses some. V, J and clone size are taken as reported in that table, and D and trimming were inferred from the DNA itself. The table lists roughly 140,000 clones, approximately 90% of them singletons. The receptor was derived from a woman between 40 and 55 years old with acute or convalescent COVID-19. V usage is TRBV7-9 and J usage is TRBJ1-1; D might be TRBD1 (5 bases). The sample consisted of peripheral blood. CDR3 nucleotides: TGTGCCAGCAGCTTAGGACAGAGCACTGAAGCTTTCTTT. It is translated as CASSLGQSTEAFF.